Below are 29 T cell receptor beta chains sequenced from a single sample in a study of PD-1 blockade in classical Hodgkin lymphoma. Profiled with immunoSEQ multiplex PCR; TCRdb holds only in-frame clones, not every one. The sample shows tens of thousands of clones, about 84% of them seen only once. Brentuximab vedotin exposure varied among the patients, all of whom had relapsed after autologous stem cell transplantation. Sequenced here: peripheral blood mononuclear cells (PBMCs), sampled at baseline. All receptors derive from a human donor with classical Hodgkin lymphoma.

This clone showed up just a few times. CDR3 sequence: CASGVGPLQETQYF. The CDR3 bases are TGTGCTAGTGGCGTCGGACCGTTACAAGAGACCCAGTACTTC. The genes are TRBV12-5 and TRBJ2-5; D not certain. From germline, CDR1 is LGHNT and CDR2 FRNRAP. Deletions cut 6 bases from V and 2 bases from J, with 13 bases between. The CDR3 is 14 amino acids.

This clone came up once. J is TRBJ2-3 and V is TRBV19; 9 bases are shared with TRBD1. There are 15 residues in the CDR3. Per the germline V gene, CDR1 is LNHDA and CDR2 is SQIVND (reference sequence). J was trimmed by 2 bases and V by 1 base; bases with no gene match: 1. CDR3 in amino acids: CASSIGTGATDTQYF. CDR3 nucleotides: TGTGCCAGTAGTATAGGGACAGGGGCCACAGATACGCAGTATTTT.

V gene TRBV6-6 combines with J gene TRBJ1-1; the D gene is possibly TRBD1 (6 bases). The CDR3 has 15 amino acids. Germline V gives CDR1 MNHNY, CDR2 SVGAGI (reference sequence). The V gene lost 0 bases and the J gene lost 5 bases, with 13 bases spanning the gap. CDR3 sequence reads: CASSYSNRGRTEAFF. CDR3 DNA: TGTGCCAGCAGTTACTCGAATAGGGGGAGGACTGAAGCTTTCTTT.

Points on this clone: Different DNA sequences within this sample yield the same CDR3. The chain carries TRBV11-2 and TRBJ1-2, with 7 bases fitting TRBD1. The CDR3 loop spans 13 amino acids. Germline values: CDR1 SGHAT, CDR2 FQNNGV. V lost 0 bases to trimming and J lost 8 bases; unmatched junction nucleotides: 3. The chain's CDR3 is CASSLEPGGGYTF. The CDR3 DNA reads as TGTGCCAGCAGCTTAGAGCCAGGGGGAGGCTACACCTTC.

The chain employs TRBV4-1 and TRBJ1-2, with D possibly being TRBD1 (6 bases). CDR3 length: 13 residues. The V and J ends lost 1 base and 7 bases respectively, with 10 bases between them. Germline V gene lookup returns CDR1 MGHRA and CDR2 YSYEKL. For the CDR3, the DNA is TGCGCCAGCAGCCAAGGCAGGGGTATTGGCTACACCTTC. Translating it yields CASSQGRGIGYTF.

This chain connects TRBV6-5 to TRBJ2-2, with 10 positions matching TRBD1. Germline CDR1 reads MNHEY; CDR2 reads SVGAGI. The V and J ends lost 4 bases and 6 bases, in that order; junction bases with no gene match: 8. The CDR3 covers 16 residues. Here the CDR3 DNA reads TGTGCCAGCAGTTCCCGGGACAGGGGACCTCCCGGGGAGCTGTTTTTT. This sequence encodes CASSSRDRGPPGELFF.

The V gene is TRBV11-3, the J gene TRBJ1-2; 9 bases match TRBD1. The CDR3 is 13 residues long. V shed 8 bases, J shed 3 bases, and the junction held 4 bases outside the gene matches. The germline V gene has CDR1 SGHNT and CDR2 YENEEA. The DNA for the CDR3 is TGTGCCAGCCGACAGGGGGAAGACTATGGCTACACCTTC. Residues: CASRQGEDYGYTF.

This clone has a single count. This rearrangement joins TRBV11-2 to TRBJ1-1, with a weak D call TRBD1 (5 bases). Germline-derived CDR1 and CDR2 are SGHAT and FQNNGV. Trimming cost V 5 bases and J 0 bases, with 13 bases left between them. The CDR3 covers 15 residues. The CDR3 is CASSLYRTVNTEAFF. In DNA form, the CDR3 reads TGTGCCAGCAGCCTTTACAGGACGGTGAACACTGAAGCTTTCTTT.

The chain has TRBV7-2 and TRBJ2-7; the D gene is possibly TRBD1 (7 bases). Germline V gene lookup returns CDR1 SGHTA and CDR2 FQGNSA. This CDR3 is 15 amino acids long. The V and J ends lost 5 bases and 1 base respectively, with 15 bases between them. The CDR3 DNA reads TGTGCCAGCAGCCCGGTCGCAGGGGGGTCCTACGAGCAGTACTTC. Protein: CASSPVAGGSYEQYF.

The chain combines TRBV7-2 with TRBJ1-2; 7 bases are a match to TRBD1. Per the germline V gene, CDR1 is SGHTA and CDR2 is FQGNSA. The CDR3 has 15 residues. The trim removed 6 bases at V and 0 bases at J, leaving 7 bases unmatched. The CDR3 loop reads CASRTSGGTNYGYTF. DNA for the CDR3: TGTGCCAGCAGAACTTCAGGGGGGACTAACTATGGCTACACCTTC.

This clone was observed a handful of times. This chain uses TRBV14 with TRBJ2-7; D is possibly TRBD1 (5 bases). The V and J ends lost 2 bases and 4 bases respectively, with 21 bases between them. The germline CDR1 and CDR2 sequences are SGHDN and FVKESK. The CDR3 runs to 17 residues. CDR3 DNA: TGTGCCAGCAGCCAAACAGTGGGAATGGGGCCGGTTTACGAGCAGTACTTC. Protein product: CASSQTVGMGPVYEQYF. The full variable domain, rest sourced from reference TRBV14 and TRBJ2-7, is EAGVTQFPSHSVIEKGQTVTLRCDPISGHDNLYWYRRVMGKEIKFLLHFVKESKQDESGMPNNRFLAERTGGTYSTLKVQPAELEDSGVYFCASSQTVGMGPVYEQYFGPGTRLTVT.

This rearrangement joins TRBV6-5 to TRBJ2-1; possibly TRBD2 for D (5 bases). This CDR3 comprises 12 residues. V lost 6 bases, J lost 4 bases, and 7 bases lay in between. Germline V CDR1 and CDR2: MNHEY, SVGAGI. In DNA, the CDR3 is TGTGCCAGCAGCGGGGTTTACAATGAGCAGTTCTTC. Amino acid sequence: CASSGVYNEQFF.

This chain links TRBV29-1 with TRBJ1-1, with TRBD1 identical over 11 bases. V shed 8 bases, J shed 1 base, and the junction held 3 bases outside the gene matches. The CDR3 is 13 residues long. CDR1 SQVTM and CDR2 ANQGSEA come from the germline V gene. DNA of the CDR3: TGCAGCTCCGGGACAGGGGGGAACACTGAAGCTTTCTTT. Protein: CSSGTGGNTEAFF.

The chain carries TRBV30 and TRBJ1-2, with TRBD1 as a possible D gene (6 bases). This CDR3 is built from 13 residues. Deletions cut 3 bases from V and 6 bases from J, with 14 bases between. Germline V gives CDR1 GTSNPN, CDR2 SVGIG (reference sequence). CDR3 DNA: TGTGCCTGGAGGCTACAGGGAAGCAATGGCTACACCTTC. Translating it yields CAWRLQGSNGYTF.

The rearrangement uses TRBV4-1 and TRBJ2-2, with 8 bases that match TRBD2. CDR1 is MGHRA and CDR2 is YSYEKL in the germline V gene. Germline trimming cut 0 bases from V and 6 bases from J; bases unmatched to any gene: 6. The CDR3 covers 16 residues. CDR3 sequence reads: CASSQDSTSGSGELFF. CDR3 DNA sequence: TGCGCCAGCAGCCAAGATTCTACTAGCGGTTCCGGGGAGCTGTTTTTT.

The genes are TRBV4-1 and TRBJ1-5, with D unresolved. The CDR3 contains 16 residues. V was cut by 0 bases and J by 2 bases, with 11 bases left in between. In germline, CDR1 is MGHRA, CDR2 YSYEKL. The CDR3 region is CASSQDGGLGNQPQHF. The CDR3 DNA reads as TGCGCCAGCAGCCAAGACGGAGGATTGGGCAATCAGCCCCAGCATTTT.

The J gene is TRBJ2-3, the V gene TRBV7-2; 12 nucleotides match TRBD2. Germline CDR1 SGHTA, CDR2 FQGNSA. V was pared by 4 bases and J by 5 bases, with 10 bases of the junction left unmatched. The CDR3 sequence is 17 residues long. In nucleotides, the CDR3 is TGTGCCAGCAGCTCTAGACTAGCGGGAGAGATGAGAGATACGCAGTATTTT. Residues: CASSSRLAGEMRDTQYF.

This chain links TRBV5-1 with TRBJ1-2, with TRBD1 identical over 9 bases. CDR1 is SGHRS, CDR2 YFSETQ, per germline. The CDR3 totals 15 residues. Unmatched junction bases numbered 5, after V lost 1 base and J lost 4 bases. The CDR3 loop reads CASSLLGQGPYGYTF. The CDR3 coding sequence is TGCGCCAGCAGCTTGCTGGGACAGGGACCCTATGGCTACACCTTC.

J is TRBJ2-7 and V is TRBV5-6, with unresolved D. The V and J ends lost 4 bases and 0 bases respectively, with 17 bases between them. Germline V CDR1 and CDR2: SGHDT, YYEEEE. This CDR3 has 16 residues. CDR3 loop: CASSQVGQESSYEQYV. In nucleotides, the CDR3 is TGTGCCAGCAGCCAGGTCGGGCAGGAGAGCTCCTACGAGCAGTACGTC.

The rearrangement joins TRBV19 to TRBJ2-1; possible D gene TRBD2, 7 bases. This CDR3 spans 17 amino acids. Per the germline V gene, CDR1 is LNHDA and CDR2 is SQIVND (reference sequence). The germline V and J ends were trimmed by 3 bases and 2 bases, with 17 bases remaining between them. CDR3 coding DNA: TGTGCCAGTAGTATGGATAGGGGGGAGGGCACCTACAATGAGCAGTTCTTC. Amino acids: CASSMDRGEGTYNEQFF.

CDR3 residues: CASSQDSRGTDTQYF. Written as DNA, the CDR3 is TGCGCCAGCAGCCAAGATAGTAGGGGCACAGATACGCAGTATTTT. The chain joins TRBV4-1 to TRBJ2-3; D gene uncertain. The CDR3 sequence is 15 residues long. Germline values: CDR1 MGHRA, CDR2 YSYEKL. V gave up 0 bases and J gave up 1 base, with 8 bases separating them.

The V gene is TRBV20-1, the J gene TRBJ2-1; unclear D gene. Germline-derived CDR1 and CDR2 are DFQATT and SNEGSKA (reference sequence). V dropped 3 bases and J dropped 5 bases, with 5 bases sitting between them. The CDR3 loop spans 11 amino acids. CDR3 protein: CSARPHNEQFF. The CDR3 DNA reads TGCAGTGCTAGGCCTCACAATGAGCAGTTCTTC.

The count of this clone is one. The V gene is TRBV6-5, the J gene TRBJ2-7; 7 nucleotides match TRBD2. The V gene's germline CDR1 is MNHEY and CDR2 SVGAGI. CDR3 length equals 14 residues. After removal of 6 bases from V and 2 bases from J, the junction contained 7 bases not matched to a gene. CDR3 bases: TGTGCCAGCAGGCCATCTAGCGGCCCCTACGAGCAGTACTTC. Translation gives CASRPSSGPYEQYF.

The chain combines TRBV7-8 with TRBJ2-1; D is possibly TRBD2 (6 bases). The germline CDR1 and CDR2 sequences are SGHVS and FQNEAQ. The CDR3 sequence is 15 residues long. Trimming took off 1 base at V and 6 bases at J, with 13 bases between the two ends. CDR3 DNA: TGTGCCAGCAGCTTAGTTTGGGAGGTGGGCAATGAGCAGTTCTTC. Amino acid sequence: CASSLVWEVGNEQFF.

This clone appeared a few times. The chain couples TRBV7-2 to TRBJ2-3, with unresolved D. The CDR3 runs to 16 residues. The germline V and J ends were trimmed by 4 bases and 2 bases, with 16 bases remaining between them. The germline gives CDR1 SGHTA, CDR2 FQGNSA. CDR3 sequence: CASSYLGGSPTDTQYF. The CDR3 coding sequence is TGTGCCAGCAGCTACCTCGGTGGTAGCCCCACAGATACGCAGTATTTT. Complete variable domain (other parts from reference TRBV7-2 and TRBJ2-3): GAGVSQSPSNKVTEKGKDVELRCDPISGHTALYWYRQSLGQGLEFLIYFQGNSAPDKSGLPSDRFSAERTGGSVSTLTIQRTQQEDSAVYLCASSYLGGSPTDTQYFGPGTRLTVL.

This chain joins TRBV27 and TRBJ1-5; a possible D gene is TRBD1 (6 bases). The germline CDR1 and CDR2 sequences are MNHEY and SMNVEV (reference sequence). This CDR3 has 14 amino acids. Trimming took 2 bases from V and 2 from J, leaving 7 bases between them. For the CDR3, the DNA is TGTGCCAGCAGTTTAAGACAGGGCAATCAGCCCCAGCATTTT. Translating gives CASSLRQGNQPQHF.

The chain is built from TRBV7-2 and TRBJ2-5; 7 nucleotides line up with TRBD2. With 0 bases clipped from V and 5 bases from J, the junction kept 6 bases outside the gene matches. The length of the CDR3 is 15 residues. From germline, CDR1 is SGHTA and CDR2 FQGNSA. The chain's CDR3 is CASSLALAVEETQYF. In DNA form, the CDR3 reads TGTGCCAGCAGCTTAGCGCTAGCGGTTGAGGAGACCCAGTACTTC.

The CDR3 spells CASTRQTSGNTIYF. The CDR3 DNA sequence: TGTGCCAGCACGAGACAGACTTCTGGAAACACCATATATTTT. This rearrangement joins TRBV7-9 to TRBJ1-3; D may be TRBD1 (5 bases). Germline CDR1 SEHNR, CDR2 FQNEAQ (reference sequence). The CDR3 is 14 amino acids. V lost 7 bases and J lost 1, with 11 bases in between.

J is TRBJ2-7 and V is TRBV6-1; TRBD1 aligns across 7 bases. Germline V gene data show CDR1 as MNHNS and CDR2 as SASEGT. Trimming removed 4 bases from V and 3 bases from J; junction bases left unmatched: 3. This CDR3 is built from 13 residues. CDR3 in DNA: TGTGCCAGCAGTGTACAGGGGAACTACGAGCAGTACTTC. It yields the protein CASSVQGNYEQYF.